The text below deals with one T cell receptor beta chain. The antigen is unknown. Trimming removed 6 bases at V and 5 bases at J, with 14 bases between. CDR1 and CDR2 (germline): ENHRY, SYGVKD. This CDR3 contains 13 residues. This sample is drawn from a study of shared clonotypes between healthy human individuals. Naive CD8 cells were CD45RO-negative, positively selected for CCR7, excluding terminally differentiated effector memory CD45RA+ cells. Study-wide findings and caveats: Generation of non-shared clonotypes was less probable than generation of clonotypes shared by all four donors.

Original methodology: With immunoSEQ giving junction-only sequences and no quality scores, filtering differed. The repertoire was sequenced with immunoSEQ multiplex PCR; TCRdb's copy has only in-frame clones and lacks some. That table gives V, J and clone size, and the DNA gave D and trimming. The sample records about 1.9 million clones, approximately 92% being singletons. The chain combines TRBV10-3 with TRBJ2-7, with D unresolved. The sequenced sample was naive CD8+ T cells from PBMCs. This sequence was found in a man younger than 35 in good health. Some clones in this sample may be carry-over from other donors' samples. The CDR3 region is CAIRINLGHEQYF. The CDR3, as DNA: TGTGCCATCAGGATAAACCTCGGGCACGAGCAGTACTTC.